The present T cell receptor beta chain was sequenced within a study of blood T cell repertoires in COVID-19 (dated by TCRdb to the early 2020s). For the wider study: Samples covering the acute and convalescent phases of COVID-19 were provided by collaborators in the United States, Italy and Spain. The prospective study material was composed of cDNA or gDNA derived from T cells, B-cell-depleted T cells, or PBMCs. The dataset comprised deeply sampled blood TCRbeta repertoires from subjects exposed to, actively infected with, or recovered from COVID-19. A freely available public database, intended as a resource for researchers studying the immune response to SARS-CoV-2, is where the repertoires were released. Samples came from the ongoing ImmuneRACE study (first 160 participants) plus 1,254 subjects from 6 global collaborators. Sample metadata almost always included a de-identified subject ID, COVID-19 status, age in years and sex. Where available, HLA class I and class II types were taken from metadata supplied by the sample provider and were not determined by assay-based typing.

Based on the germline V gene, the CDR1 and CDR2 sequences are SGHRS and YFSETQ. Trimming removed 4 bases from V and 3 bases from J; the gene matches leave 13 bases unexplained. Taken from cysteine to phenylalanine, the CDR3 has 19 residues. The entry retains the CDR3 DNA only, 57 bases that are in frame from base 1. As concerns this clone: Its antigen target is currently unknown. Qualities for individual bases were not recorded, and no much larger clone is one base off.

A second Seattle source provided samples from volunteer blood donors who had recovered from COVID-19. Each collaborating institution followed its own protocols to collect whole blood in K2EDTA tubes. For TCRbeta analysis, collaborators shipped samples as frozen whole blood, isolated PBMCs, or DNA extracted from either of those sample types. TCRbeta CDR3 regions were amplified from genomic DNA by means of the immunoSEQ Assay, a bias-controlled multiplex PCR. The paper's data handling went like this. The number of nucleated cells in each sample was estimated from the amplification of reference gene primers within the assay. To quantify the absolute abundance of each unique TCRbeta CDR3 rearrangement, sequence reads were collapsed and filtered. For each sample, productive Simpson clonality was calculated as the square root of Simpson's diversity index over productive rearrangements. Not all clones reach the TCRdb copy of this immuneACCESS table, which keeps in-frame sequences only. Checked studies attribute under half of the gap to unresolved V genes and leave the rest unexplained. For V, J and clone size, that table is used; D and trimming come from the DNA. The sample contains 250,000 to 300,000 clones, 89% of them found a single time. The ten largest clones capture 0.94% of the sample.

Summary of the overall study and its limitations: Clinical and demographic metadata were provided uncurated, with the amount varying by source and participant.

Sequences were obtained from peripheral blood. The chain was built from TRBV5-1 and TRBJ2-7, and 16 junctional nucleotides match TRBD2. This clonotype originated in a middle-aged woman who had recovered from COVID-19. The CDR3 here reads CASSRSRGLAGGPGYEQYF. The sequenced DNA: TGCGCCAGCAGCCGCTCTAGGGGACTAGCGGGAGGGCCGGGCTACGAGCAGTACTTC.